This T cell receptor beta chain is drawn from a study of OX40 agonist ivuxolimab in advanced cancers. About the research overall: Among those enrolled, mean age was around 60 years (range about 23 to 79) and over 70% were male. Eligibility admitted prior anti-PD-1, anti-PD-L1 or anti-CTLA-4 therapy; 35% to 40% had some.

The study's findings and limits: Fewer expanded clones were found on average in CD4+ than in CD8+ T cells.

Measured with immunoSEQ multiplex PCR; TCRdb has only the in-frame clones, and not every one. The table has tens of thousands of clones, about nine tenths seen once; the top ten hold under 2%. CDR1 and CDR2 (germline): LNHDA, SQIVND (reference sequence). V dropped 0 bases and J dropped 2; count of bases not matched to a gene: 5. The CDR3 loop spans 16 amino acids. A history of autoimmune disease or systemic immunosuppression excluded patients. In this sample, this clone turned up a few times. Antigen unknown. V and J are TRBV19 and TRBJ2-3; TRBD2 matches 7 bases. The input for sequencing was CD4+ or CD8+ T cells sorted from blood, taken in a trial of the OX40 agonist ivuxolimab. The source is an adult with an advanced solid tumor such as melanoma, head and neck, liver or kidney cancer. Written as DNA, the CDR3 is TGTGCCAGTAGTATAGACGGGACTACCTCCACAGATACGCAGTATTTT. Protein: CASSIDGTTSTDTQYF.